This TCR beta chain was recovered during a study of T-cell reconstitution after alpha-beta-depleted transplantation in children. There are many counts of this clonotype. Researchers prepared the TCRbeta library using unique molecular identifiers, the study reports. MiXCR, applied by TCRdb to the PCR reads, yields one record per CDR3 protein. This sample carries around 380,000 distinct CDR3 sequences, 11% of them seen once, and the ten largest clones take 4.5% to 6%. The sequence came from a human donor who donated a stem cell graft to a child with acute myeloid leukemia. The material was PBMCs from the stem cell graft donor, obtained from the stem cell graft.

The CDR3 is CASSPGTGLVNSPLHF. CDR3 DNA: TGTGCCAGCAGCCCCGGGACAGGTTTGGTTAATTCACCCCTCCACTTT. V is TRBV7-2 and J is TRBJ1-6, with TRBD1 matching over 8 bases. Germline V lookup: CDR1 SGHTA, CDR2 FQGNSA. Trimming took 5 bases from V and 6 from J; bases not matched to a gene: 9. The CDR3 spans 16 residues.